The 25 T cell receptor beta chains below were found in one sample sequenced in a study of blood T cell dynamics during melanoma immunotherapy. Sequencing used immunoSEQ multiplex PCR; TCRdb keeps in-frame clones, though not all of them. The table lists about 12,000 clones, roughly 90% of them singletons. This sample's time point: week 3, after first cycle of checkpoint inhibitor. Sequencing used blood, obtained from a patient treated with checkpoint blockade. These receptor sequences come from a human donor with melanoma.

This clone was picked up one time. The V gene is TRBV19, the J gene TRBJ1-1; tentative D call: TRBD1 (5 bases). CDR3 length: 15 amino acids. V lost 3 bases and J 1 base, leaving 12 bases between the germline ends. Germline V lookup: CDR1 LNHDA, CDR2 SQIVND (reference sequence). CDR3 protein: CASSISRGTNTEAFF. In DNA, the CDR3 is TGTGCCAGTAGTATCTCGAGAGGGACGAACACTGAAGCTTTCTTT.

The rearrangement uses TRBV7-9 and TRBJ1-2; D remains unclear. The V gene lost 5 bases and the J gene lost 6 bases, with 19 bases spanning the gap. Germline V gene data show CDR1 as SEHNR and CDR2 as FQNEAQ (reference sequence). This CDR3 spans 15 amino acids. Here the CDR3 reads CASSLSLFSGDGYTF. In nucleotides, the CDR3 is TGTGCCAGCAGCCTATCACTCTTTTCTGGCGATGGCTACACCTTC.

This chain joins TRBV20-1 and TRBJ1-1; D is unresolved. This CDR3 region has 10 residues. CDR1 is DFQATT, CDR2 SNEGSKA, per germline (reference sequence). Trimming took 2 bases from V and 11 from J, leaving 9 bases between them. CDR3 protein: CSARHLEAFF. The CDR3 DNA reads as TGCAGTGCTAGACACCTCGAGGCTTTCTTT.

The chain uses TRBV11-2 and TRBJ2-3; D is ambiguous. Germline loops: CDR1 SGHAT, CDR2 FQNNGV. The V end was cut by 5 bases, the J end by 6 bases, with 18 bases between. The CDR3 contains 15 residues. CDR3 sequence (DNA): TGTGCCAGCAGCCGAATCCCGAGTCGGGCGGATACGCAGTATTTT. This gives the protein CASSRIPSRADTQYF.

This rearrangement joins TRBV13 to TRBJ2-7, with 9 bases identical to TRBD2. This CDR3 spans 16 amino acids. Germline lookup yields CDR1 PRHDT and CDR2 FYEKMQ (reference sequence). Trimming removed 4 bases from V and 1 base from J; junction bases left unmatched: 8. The CDR3 DNA follows: TGTGCCAGCAGCTCCCGGGGCAGCGGGGGGTCCTACGAGCAGTACTTC. Translation gives CASSSRGSGGSYEQYF. Supplemented by reference TRBV13 and TRBJ2-7, the full variable domain reads AAGVIQSPRHLIKEKRETATLKCYPIPRHDTVYWYQQGPGQDPQFLISFYEKMQSDKGSIPDRFSAQQFSDYHSELNMSSLELGDSALYFCASSSRGSGGSYEQYFGPGTRLTVT.

The chain recombines TRBV6-6 with TRBJ2-7; the match to TRBD1 covers 7 bases. CDR3 size: 15 residues. Germline assignment: CDR1 MNHNY and CDR2 SVGAGI (reference sequence). The ends lost 0 bases at V and 1 base at J; junction bases unmatched: 3. For the CDR3, the DNA is TGTGCCAGCAGTTACTCCAACAGGGGATCCTACGAGCAGTACTTC. Translating it yields CASSYSNRGSYEQYF.

This chain connects TRBV19 to TRBJ2-5; D uncertain. Trimming cost V 1 base and J 4 bases, with 7 bases left between them. CDR3 length: 13 amino acids. Germline CDR1 LNHDA, CDR2 SQIVND (reference sequence). The CDR3 nucleotides are TGTGCCAGTAGTATAGCGTTTAGAGAGACCCAGTACTTC. This sequence encodes CASSIAFRETQYF.

CDR3 coding DNA: TGCGCCAGCAGCTTCGGGGCTAGCGGGGCATTGGGGGCGCAGTATTTT. It encodes CASSFGASGALGAQYF. The chain carries TRBV5-1 and TRBJ2-3, with 9 nucleotides matching TRBD2. The CDR3 totals 16 residues. Looked up from germline, CDR1 is SGHRS and CDR2 is YFSETQ. The V gene end was trimmed by 2 bases and the J gene end by 10 bases; junction bases not matched to a gene: 14.

This sequence joins TRBV14 and TRBJ2-2; no clear D gene. This CDR3 spans 15 amino acids. V was trimmed by 0 bases and J by 6 bases, leaving 11 bases between them. Germline V CDR1 and CDR2: SGHDN, FVKESK. CDR3 coding DNA: TGTGCCAGCAGCCAAGATATGGGGTTGGCCGGGGAGCTGTTTTTT. Amino acids: CASSQDMGLAGELFF.

This clone was seen once. V gene TRBV5-4 combines with J gene TRBJ1-3, with D perhaps TRBD1 (5 bases). Trimming removed 4 bases from V and 3 bases from J, with 14 bases in between. Germline values: CDR1 SGHNT, CDR2 YYREEE (reference sequence). The CDR3 length is 15 residues. The CDR3 bases are TGTGCCAGCAGCCCGGGGGGGAGTGGTGGAAACACCATATATTTT. Protein sequence: CASSPGGSGGNTIYF.

V and J are TRBV11-3 and TRBJ2-1; D ambiguous. The CDR3 is 15 residues long. V was cut by 0 bases and J by 5 bases, with 11 bases left in between. The germline gives CDR1 SGHNT, CDR2 YENEEA. The CDR3 nucleotides read TGTGCCAGCAGCTTAGAGGCGCCACCAAACAATGAGCAGTTCTTC. This translates into CASSLEAPPNNEQFF.

The gene calls are TRBV18 and TRBJ1-2; the match to TRBD1 covers 11 bases. V trimming: 0 bases; J trimming: 5 bases; junction bases outside the gene matches: 5. CDR1 and CDR2 (germline): KGHSH, LQKENI. The CDR3 contains 16 residues. The CDR3, as DNA: TGTGCCAGCTCACCACCCGGACAGGGGGCTTGGTATGGCTACACCTTC. Translation: CASSPPGQGAWYGYTF. The full variable domain, its missing parts supplied by reference TRBV18 and TRBJ1-2, is NAGVMQNPRHLVRRRGQEARLRCSPMKGHSHVYWYRQLPEEGLKFMVYLQKENIIDESGMPKERFSAEFPKEGPSILRIQQVVRGDSAAYFCASSPPGQGAWYGYTFGSGTRLTVV.

This chain uses TRBV4-2 with TRBJ2-1; D is undetermined. This CDR3 contains 12 residues. Germline V CDR1 and CDR2: LGHNA, YNFKEQ. The V gene lost 4 bases and the J gene lost 3 bases, with 4 bases spanning the gap. The CDR3 region has the DNA TGTGCCAGCAGCCGGGGCTACAATGAGCAGTTCTTC. Translating it yields CASSRGYNEQFF.

The chain has TRBV27 and TRBJ1-2; 8 positions agree with TRBD1. Germline lookup yields CDR1 MNHEY and CDR2 SMNVEV (reference sequence). This CDR3 contains 14 residues. The V and J ends lost 5 bases and 3 bases, in that order; junction bases with no gene match: 5. The CDR3 reads CASSADRVDYGYTF. In nucleotides, the CDR3 is TGTGCCAGCAGTGCGGACAGGGTGGACTATGGCTACACCTTC.

The CDR3 protein is CSVGTAGTDTQYF. The CDR3 DNA reads TGCAGCGTTGGGACAGCCGGCACAGATACGCAGTATTTT. J is TRBJ2-3 and V is TRBV29-1; D may be TRBD1 (6 bases). Germline lookup yields CDR1 SQVTM and CDR2 ANQGSEA. The CDR3 runs 13 residues. The ends were cut back, 4 bases at V and 1 base at J, with 9 bases in the middle.

J is TRBJ1-4 and V is TRBV5-1, with a possible D match to TRBD1 (5 bases). Trimming took 3 bases from V and 5 from J, leaving 11 bases between them. Germline CDR1 SGHRS, CDR2 YFSETQ. The CDR3 consists of 14 residues. CDR3 nucleotide sequence: TGCGCCAGCAGCTCGACGGGACGGAATGAAAAACTGTTTTTT. This codes for CASSSTGRNEKLFF.

This clone appeared a few times. V usage is TRBV10-3 and J usage is TRBJ1-3; unclear D gene. Trimming shortened V by 4 bases and J by 1 base, and 14 bases separated the two germline ends. Looked up from germline, CDR1 is ENHRY and CDR2 is SYGVKD. CDR3 length: 16 residues. The CDR3 DNA is TGTGCCATCAGTGGATCGCTTTTGGGGTCTGGAAACACCATATATTTT. Its translation: CAISGSLLGSGNTIYF.

The CDR3 protein is CASSSGAYSDTQYF. The CDR3, as DNA: TGTGCCAGCAGCTCGGGGGCTTATTCAGATACGCAGTATTTT. This rearrangement joins TRBV7-8 to TRBJ2-3; D is possibly TRBD1 or TRBD2 (6 bases each). The CDR3 spans 14 residues. Germline CDR1 and CDR2: SGHVS and FQNEAQ. V lost 4 bases to trimming and J lost 4 bases, with 12 bases between them.

V is TRBV11-2 and J is TRBJ2-7; D remains unclear. CDR1 is SGHAT, CDR2 FQNNGV, per germline. V was pared by 4 bases and J by 4 bases, with 11 bases between. This CDR3 has 13 amino acids. The CDR3 nucleotides are TGTGCCAGCAGCTCCCCCCCCCAATACGAGCAGTACTTC. This sequence encodes CASSSPPQYEQYF.

J is TRBJ1-5 and V is TRBV30; D possibly corresponds to TRBD1 (5 bases). V dropped 1 base and J dropped 3 bases, with 7 bases sitting between them. The CDR3 is 13 residues long. The V gene's germline CDR1 is GTSNPN and CDR2 SVGIG (reference sequence). The DNA for the CDR3 is TGTGCCTGGAGTGGGGGGGACAATCAGCCCCAGCATTTT. Its translation is CAWSGGDNQPQHF.

This chain connects TRBV6-1 to TRBJ2-5; D perhaps matches TRBD1 (6 bases). CDR3 length equals 15 residues. The V end lost 6 bases, the J end lost 5 bases, and 19 bases lay between the germline ends. CDR1 MNHNS and CDR2 SASEGT come from the germline V gene. As DNA, the CDR3 is TGTGCCAGCAGGGGACAACCAACTCCTGGGGAGACCCAGTACTTC. Protein product: CASRGQPTPGETQYF.

This CDR3 reads CASSYNTDRGDTEAFF. In DNA form, the CDR3 reads TGTGCCAGCAGCTATAATACGGACAGGGGCGACACTGAAGCTTTCTTT. The chain joins TRBV4-2 to TRBJ1-1; 9 bases are a match to TRBD1. This CDR3 has 16 residues. Per germline, CDR1 LGHNA and CDR2 YNFKEQ. V lost 5 bases to trimming and J lost 3 bases; unmatched junction nucleotides: 10.

V and J are TRBV7-2 and TRBJ1-6; no clear D. Germline V gene sequence: CDR1 SGHTA, CDR2 FQGNSA. Trimming shortened V by 3 bases and J by 4 bases, and 7 bases separated the two germline ends. The CDR3 spans 14 residues. In nucleotides, the CDR3 is TGTGCCAGCAGCTTTGATCTTTATAATTCACCCCTCCACTTT. It specifies CASSFDLYNSPLHF.

The J gene is TRBJ2-7, the V gene TRBV4-2; 9 bases are a match to TRBD2. Germline values: CDR1 LGHNA, CDR2 YNFKEQ. V lost 0 bases and J lost 7; bases outside the gene matches: 7. The CDR3 consists of 15 residues. The CDR3: CASSQDWGLASEQYF. The CDR3 DNA sequence: TGTGCCAGCAGCCAAGATTGGGGACTAGCTTCTGAGCAGTACTTC.

V usage is TRBV30 and J usage is TRBJ2-2, with 10 bases matching TRBD2. This CDR3 has 16 amino acids. The germline V gene has CDR1 GTSNPN and CDR2 SVGIG (reference sequence). V lost 5 bases and J lost 6; bases outside the gene matches: 12. CDR3 in amino acids: CAWGLAGGFRAGELFF. As DNA, the CDR3 is TGTGCCTGGGGCTTAGCGGGAGGTTTTCGGGCCGGGGAGCTGTTTTTT.